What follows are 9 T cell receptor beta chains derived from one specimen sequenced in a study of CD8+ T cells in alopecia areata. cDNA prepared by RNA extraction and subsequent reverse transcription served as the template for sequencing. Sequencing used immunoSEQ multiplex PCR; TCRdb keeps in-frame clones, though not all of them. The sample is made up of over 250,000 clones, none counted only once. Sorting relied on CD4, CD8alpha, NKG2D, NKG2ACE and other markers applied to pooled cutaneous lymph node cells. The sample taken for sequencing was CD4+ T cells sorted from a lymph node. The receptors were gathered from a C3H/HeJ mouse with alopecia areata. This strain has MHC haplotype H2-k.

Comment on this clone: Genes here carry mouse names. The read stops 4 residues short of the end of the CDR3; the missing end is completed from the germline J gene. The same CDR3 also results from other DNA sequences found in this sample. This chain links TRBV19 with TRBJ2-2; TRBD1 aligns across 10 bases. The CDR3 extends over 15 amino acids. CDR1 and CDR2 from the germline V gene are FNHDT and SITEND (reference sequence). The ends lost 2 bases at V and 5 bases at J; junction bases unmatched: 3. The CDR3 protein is CASSIPGQGTGQLYF. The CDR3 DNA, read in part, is TGTGCCAGCAGTATCCCGGGACAGGGGACCGGG.

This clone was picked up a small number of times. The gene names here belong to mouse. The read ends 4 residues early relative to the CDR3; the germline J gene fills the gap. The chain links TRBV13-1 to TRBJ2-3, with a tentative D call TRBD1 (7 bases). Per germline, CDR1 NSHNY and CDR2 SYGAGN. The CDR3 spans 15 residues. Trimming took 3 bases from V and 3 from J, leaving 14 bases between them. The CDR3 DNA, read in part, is TGTGCCAGCAGTGTCGAAAAGGGGGCGGCAGAA. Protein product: CASSVEKGAAE. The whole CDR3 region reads CASSVEKGAAETLYF.

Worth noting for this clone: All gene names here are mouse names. The sequenced CDR3 bases are TGTGCCAGCAGTATGCCTGGGGTCCAAGAC. This sequence encodes CASSMPGVQD. The complete CDR3 protein is CASSMPGVQDTQYF. The V call is TRBV19, the J call TRBJ2-5, with D possibly matching TRBD2 (6 bases). The read comes to an end 4 residues before the CDR3 does, leaving the germline J gene to fill in the end. V was shortened by 2 bases and J by 2 bases, with 9 bases between the two germline ends. CDR1 FNHDT and CDR2 SITEND come from the germline V gene (reference sequence). This CDR3 spans 14 amino acids.

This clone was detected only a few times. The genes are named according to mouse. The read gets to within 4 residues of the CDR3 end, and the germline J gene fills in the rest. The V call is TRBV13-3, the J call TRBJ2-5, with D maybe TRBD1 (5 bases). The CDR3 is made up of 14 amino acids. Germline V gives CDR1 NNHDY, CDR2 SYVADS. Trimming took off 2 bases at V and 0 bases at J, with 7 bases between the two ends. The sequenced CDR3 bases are TGTGCCAGCAGTGAGGACAATAACCAAGAC. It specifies CASSEDNNQD. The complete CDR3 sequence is CASSEDNNQDTQYF.

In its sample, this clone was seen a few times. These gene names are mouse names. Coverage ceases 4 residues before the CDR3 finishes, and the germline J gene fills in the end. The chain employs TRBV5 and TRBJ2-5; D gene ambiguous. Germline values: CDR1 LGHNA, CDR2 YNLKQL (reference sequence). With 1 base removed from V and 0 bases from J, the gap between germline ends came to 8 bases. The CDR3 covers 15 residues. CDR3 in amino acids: CASSQGRQNQDTQYF. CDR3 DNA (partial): TGTGCCAGCAGCCAAGGTCGACAAAACCAAGAC.

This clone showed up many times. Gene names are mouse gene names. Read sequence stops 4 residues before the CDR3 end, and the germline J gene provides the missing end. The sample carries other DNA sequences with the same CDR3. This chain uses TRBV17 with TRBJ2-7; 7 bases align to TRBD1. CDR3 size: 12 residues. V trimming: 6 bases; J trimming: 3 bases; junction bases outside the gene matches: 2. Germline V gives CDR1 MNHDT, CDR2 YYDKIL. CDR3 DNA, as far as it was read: TGTGCTAGCAGCCGGGACAGCTAT. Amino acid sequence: CASSRDSY. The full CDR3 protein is CASSRDSYEQYF.

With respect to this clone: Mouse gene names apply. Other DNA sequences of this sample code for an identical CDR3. CDR3 loop: CAWSLTGGYAEQFF. Partial CDR3 DNA: TGTGCCTGGAGTCTAACTGGGGGGTATGCT. This rearrangement joins TRBV31 to TRBJ2-1; 9 positions match TRBD2. The CDR3 end is not reached by the read, which stops 4 residues before it; the germline J gene fills it in. Germline trimming cut 0 bases from V and 4 bases from J; bases unmatched to any gene: 1. CDR3 length equals 14 residues. From germline, CDR1 is GKSSPN and CDR2 SITVG.

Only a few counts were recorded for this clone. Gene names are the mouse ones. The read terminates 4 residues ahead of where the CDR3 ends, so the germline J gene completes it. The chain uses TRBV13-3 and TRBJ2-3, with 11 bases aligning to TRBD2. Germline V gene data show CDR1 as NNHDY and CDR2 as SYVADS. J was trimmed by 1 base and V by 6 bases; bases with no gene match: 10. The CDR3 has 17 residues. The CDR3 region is CASTITGGARGAETLYF. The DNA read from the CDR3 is TGTGCCAGCACCATAACTGGGGGGGCGCGTGGTGCAGAA.

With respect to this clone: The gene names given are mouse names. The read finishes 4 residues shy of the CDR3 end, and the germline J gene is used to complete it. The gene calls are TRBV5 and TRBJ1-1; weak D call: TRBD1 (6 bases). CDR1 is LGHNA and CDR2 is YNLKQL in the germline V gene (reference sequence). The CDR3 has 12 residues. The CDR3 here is CASSPRRGEVFF. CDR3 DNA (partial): TGTGCCAGCAGCCCCCGCAGGGGA.